This T cell receptor (beta chain) appears in the sequencing data of a study of technical replicates of blood from several donors (dated by TCRdb to 2016 to 2017). A note on this clone: It lacks a known antigen. The record has no base qualities; no much larger clone is one base away.

The library relied on the immunoSEQ multiplex PCR assay. The clones in this table, taken by TCRdb from immuneACCESS, are in-frame only. Not every clone is retained; where verified, under half of the shortfall comes from an unresolved V gene, and the cause of the rest is unknown. The sample includes about 80,000 clones, with 94% observed a single time. The leading ten clones occupy 0.38% of the sample. The CDR1 and CDR2 encoded by the germline V gene are MNHNS and SASEGT. At the junction V is shortened by 2 bases and J by 4 bases; bases outside the gene matches: 6. Including the terminal cysteine and phenylalanine, the CDR3 comprises 16 residues. This entry keeps only the CDR3 DNA: 48 bases, framed from base 1.

The chain joins TRBV6-1 to TRBJ2-2; 8 central nucleotides agree with TRBD1. Sequenced: T cells isolated from PBMCs. The source of this sequence is a human donor in good health. CDR3 protein: CASSELGQGSTGELFF. The nucleotides read TGTGCCAGCAGTGAACTTGGACAGGGTAGCACCGGGGAGCTGTTTTTT.